One and the same sample provided the 25 T cell receptor beta chains below, sequenced in a study of T cell changes during pregnancy in multiple sclerosis. TCRdb keeps only in-frame clones here, not all; method: immunoSEQ multiplex PCR. The table has about 40,000 clones, just over 90% seen once. The specimen comprised peripheral blood, sampled before pregnancy. The receptors here all came from a female donor with multiple sclerosis, enrolled in a pregnancy study.

V and J are TRBV6-1 and TRBJ2-5; TRBD1 might be the D (5 bases). Looked up from germline, CDR1 is MNHNS and CDR2 is SASEGT. The CDR3 spans 14 residues. V was trimmed by 6 bases and J by 1 base, leaving 12 bases between them. DNA for the CDR3: TGTGCCAGCAGAGTACAGGTTTCCCAAGAGACCCAGTACTTC. It codes for CASRVQVSQETQYF.

The rearrangement uses TRBV5-1 and TRBJ2-3; TRBD2 matches 7 bases. The CDR3 totals 17 residues. With 1 base clipped from V and 0 bases from J, the junction kept 8 bases outside the gene matches. Germline V lookup: CDR1 SGHRS, CDR2 YFSETQ. CDR3 sequence reads: CASSLYAGESSTDTQYF. The CDR3 DNA reads TGCGCCAGCAGCTTGTACGCGGGAGAGTCGAGCACAGATACGCAGTATTTT.

V gene TRBV7-2 combines with J gene TRBJ1-3, with 7 bases matching TRBD1. The CDR3 is made up of 16 amino acids. From germline, CDR1 is SGHTA and CDR2 FQGNSA. V shed 3 bases and J 0 bases; nucleotides not matched to a gene: 5. DNA of the CDR3: TGTGCCAGCAGCTTCGGACAGGCCAGCTCTGGAAACACCATATATTTT. It is translated as CASSFGQASSGNTIYF.

CDR3 in DNA: TGTGCCAGCCGCCCCAGGCAGAATCAGCCCCAGCATTTT. Amino acid sequence: CASRPRQNQPQHF. V gene TRBV6-1 combines with J gene TRBJ1-5; D remains unclear. V was clipped by 8 bases and J by 4 bases, with 12 bases between them. The CDR3 consists of 13 residues. CDR1 and CDR2 from the germline V gene are MNHNS and SASEGT.

The chain carries TRBV25-1 and TRBJ2-7; D may be TRBD2 (6 bases). V was cut by 1 base and J by 2 bases, with 12 bases left in between. Germline V gene lookup returns CDR1 MGHDK and CDR2 SYGVNS. This CDR3 spans 15 amino acids. In DNA, the CDR3 is TGTGCCAGCAGTGAATCGGAGGGGATTACCTACGAGCAGTACTTC. Translated, it gives CASSESEGITYEQYF.

This sequence joins TRBV9 and TRBJ1-2; D is possibly TRBD1 (6 bases). V was shortened by 6 bases and J by 4 bases, with 19 bases between the two germline ends. The CDR3 loop spans 15 amino acids. The germline CDR1 and CDR2 sequences are SGDLS and YYNGEE. The CDR3 here is CASNLIQDRSYGYTF. The CDR3 nucleotides read TGTGCCAGCAACCTCATCCAAGACAGGTCCTATGGCTACACCTTC.

The rearrangement links TRBV2 to TRBJ2-1, with 11 bases aligning to TRBD2. Germline assignment: CDR1 SNHLY and CDR2 FYNNEI. CDR3 length: 17 residues. V shed 6 bases, J shed 0 bases, and the junction held 7 bases outside the gene matches. CDR3 sequence reads: CASSLTSGRYSYNEQFF. CDR3 nucleotide sequence: TGTGCCAGCAGCCTCACTAGCGGGAGATACTCCTACAATGAGCAGTTCTTC.

Concerning this clone: A read error may produce the germline difference seen at one junction end. The rearrangement links TRBV11-2 to TRBJ1-3; possible D gene TRBD1, 6 bases. The CDR3 length is 15 residues. Germline assignment: CDR1 SGHAT and CDR2 FQNNGV. The CDR3 here is CASSSPGGGINTIYF. In DNA, the CDR3 is TGTGCCAGCAGCTCCCCGGGAGGGGGTATAAACACCATATACTTT.

J is TRBJ2-7 and V is TRBV6-6; 8 bases align to TRBD1. This CDR3 is built from 14 residues. Germline CDR1 and CDR2: MNHNY and SVGAGI (reference sequence). V gave up 6 bases and J gave up 3 bases; unmatched junction bases: 7. The CDR3 reads CASRLGQGGYEQYF. The CDR3 nucleotides are TGTGCCAGCAGACTTGGACAGGGCGGCTACGAGCAGTACTTC.

This clone occurred once. The genes are TRBV9 and TRBJ2-7, with 9 bases matching TRBD2. The CDR3 extends over 13 amino acids. V lost 4 bases, J lost 4 bases, and 3 bases stayed unmatched. Germline lookup yields CDR1 SGDLS and CDR2 YYNGEE. CDR3 region: CASSLAGEYEQYF. The CDR3, as DNA: TGTGCCAGCAGCTTAGCGGGAGAGTACGAGCAGTACTTC.

The V and J genes are TRBV6-5 and TRBJ1-2, with 7 bases identical to TRBD1. The germline V gene has CDR1 MNHEY and CDR2 SVGAGI. The CDR3 runs 14 residues. Trimming at V came to 0 bases and at J to 4 bases, leaving 2 bases not matched to a gene. CDR3 protein: CASSYSTGPYGYTF. DNA for the CDR3: TGTGCCAGCAGTTACTCGACAGGGCCCTATGGCTACACCTTC.

The J gene is TRBJ1-3, the V gene TRBV30, with D unresolved. CDR3 length: 12 residues. Germline V gene data show CDR1 as GTSNPN and CDR2 as SVGIG (reference sequence). Trimming took 6 bases from V and 3 from J, leaving 9 bases between them. The CDR3 region is CACIRHGNTIYF. In nucleotides, the CDR3 is TGTGCCTGCATCAGGCATGGAAACACCATATATTTT.

The chain joins TRBV2 to TRBJ2-5, with 7 bases that match TRBD2. CDR1 and CDR2 from the germline V gene are SNHLY and FYNNEI. V lost 2 bases, J lost 7 bases, and 10 bases stayed unmatched. The CDR3 covers 15 residues. CDR3 amino acids: CASSERGDSRATQYF. As DNA, the CDR3 is TGTGCCAGCAGTGAACGGGGGGACTCCAGGGCGACCCAGTACTTC.

The J gene is TRBJ2-1, the V gene TRBV7-7; 7 bases map to TRBD1. Unmatched junction bases numbered 9, after V lost 5 bases and J lost 11 bases. The CDR3 consists of 13 residues. Germline assignment: CDR1 SSHAT and CDR2 FNYEAQ (reference sequence). The CDR3 DNA is TGTGCCAGCAGCGAGGACAGGCACCTCAAGCAGTTCTTC. Amino acid sequence: CASSEDRHLKQFF.

The rearrangement links TRBV6-6 to TRBJ1-5; D unclear. V lost 6 bases, J lost 0 bases, and 12 bases lay in between. The CDR3 runs to 15 residues. Germline V gives CDR1 MNHNY, CDR2 SVGAGI (reference sequence). This CDR3 reads CASSPQADSNQPQHF. CDR3 coding DNA: TGTGCCAGCAGCCCCCAGGCCGATAGCAATCAGCCCCAGCATTTT.

CDR3 nucleotide sequence: TGTGCCAGTAGCGGGACAGGGGGAGGTCAGCCCCAGCATTTT. Its protein is CASSGTGGGQPQHF. The V call is TRBV19, the J call TRBJ1-5; 11 positions agree with TRBD1. The V segment lost 6 bases and the J segment 6 bases; nucleotides outside the gene matches: 4. CDR1 is LNHDA, CDR2 SQIVND, per germline (reference sequence). There are 14 residues in the CDR3.

The rearrangement uses TRBV30 and TRBJ2-2; 8 bases are shared with TRBD1. V was clipped by 4 bases and J by 7 bases; unmatched bases: 2. CDR3 length: 12 amino acids. The germline CDR1 and CDR2 sequences are GTSNPN and SVGIG (reference sequence). The CDR3 nucleotides read TGTGCCTGGAAGACAGGGGTCGGGGAGCTGTTTTTT. The encoded protein is CAWKTGVGELFF.

This clone was counted once. The V and J genes are TRBV7-3 and TRBJ1-6; TRBD1 agrees at 9 bases. The V and J ends lost 5 bases and 9 bases, in that order; junction bases with no gene match: 5. The germline CDR1 and CDR2 sequences are SGHTA and FQGTGA. The CDR3 length is 14 residues. CDR3 sequence (DNA): TGTGCCAGCAGCCGTGGGACAGGGAGTTCACCCCTCCACTTT. This sequence encodes CASSRGTGSSPLHF.

This chain connects TRBV29-1 to TRBJ2-1; 14 bases line up with TRBD2. Germline-derived CDR1 and CDR2 are SQVTM and ANQGSEA. The CDR3 covers 15 residues. Trimming cost V 6 bases and J 6 bases; bases outside gene matches: 7. The DNA of the CDR3 is TGCAGCGTCGTACCGACTAGCGGGAGGGGCAATGAGCAGTTCTTC. The encoded protein is CSVVPTSGRGNEQFF.

V is TRBV7-4 and J is TRBJ1-2; 9 bases map to TRBD1. The CDR3 has 17 amino acids. The germline CDR1 and CDR2 sequences are SGHVT and SQSDAQ. With 2 bases clipped from V and 4 bases from J, the junction kept 11 bases outside the gene matches. The CDR3 DNA follows: TGTGCCAGCAGCTTACCAGGCAGGGACAGGGCCAGCTATGGCTACACCTTC. It translates to CASSLPGRDRASYGYTF.

V gene TRBV7-6 combines with J gene TRBJ2-1, with 7 bases aligning to TRBD2. From germline, CDR1 is SGHVS and CDR2 FNYEAQ. The junction had 16 bases not matched to a gene; V was cut back by 4 bases and J by 4 bases. The CDR3 sequence is 18 residues long. This CDR3 reads CASSSSTQLARLYNEQFF. The CDR3 DNA reads as TGTGCCAGCAGCTCTTCTACCCAACTAGCGCGACTTTACAATGAGCAGTTCTTC.

This chain joins TRBV7-9 and TRBJ1-4, with D tentatively TRBD1 (5 bases). The germline gives CDR1 SEHNR, CDR2 FQNEAQ (reference sequence). The V and J ends lost 5 bases and 8 bases respectively, with 21 bases between them. This CDR3 is built from 16 residues. The CDR3 loop is CASSGDSRHSREKLFF. The CDR3 DNA follows: TGTGCCAGCAGCGGCGACAGCCGTCACTCACGAGAAAAACTGTTTTTT.

The gene calls are TRBV30 and TRBJ1-5; D is ambiguous. Germline-derived CDR1 and CDR2 are GTSNPN and SVGIG (reference sequence). The CDR3 spans 13 residues. The V end lost 1 base, the J end lost 0 bases, and 4 bases lay between the germline ends. CDR3 residues: CAWSAVSNQPQHF. For the CDR3, the DNA is TGTGCCTGGAGTGCGGTTAGCAATCAGCCCCAGCATTTT.

The chain employs TRBV29-1 and TRBJ2-7; 10 nucleotides match TRBD1. This CDR3 contains 12 residues. The junction had 4 bases not matched to a gene; V was cut back by 7 bases and J by 4 bases. CDR1 is SQVTM, CDR2 ANQGSEA, per germline. This CDR3 is CSARTGGYEQYF. DNA of the CDR3: TGCAGCGCCCGGACAGGGGGGTACGAGCAGTACTTC.

The chain uses TRBV11-2 and TRBJ1-2, with 9 bases matching TRBD1. Per the germline V gene, CDR1 is SGHAT and CDR2 is FQNNGV. After removal of 4 bases from V and 7 bases from J, the junction contained 10 bases not matched to a gene. The CDR3 sequence is 15 residues long. As DNA, the CDR3 is TGTGCCAGCAGCTCTCATACAGGGGGCGCGATTGGCTACACCTTC. Translated, it gives CASSSHTGGAIGYTF.